This T cell receptor (beta chain) originates from a study of blood T cell repertoires in COVID-19. Study in general: The cDNA or gDNA used as material had been derived from T cells, B-cell-depleted T cells, or PBMCs.

Profiling relied on immunoSEQ multiplex PCR, and the TCRdb table lists in-frame clones only, not all of them. This table holds about 64,000 clones, roughly 93% found once. V lost 5 bases to trimming and J lost 12 bases; unmatched junction nucleotides: 16. Germline lookup yields CDR1 SGHTA and CDR2 FQGNSA. The CDR3 contains 17 residues. The sequence was obtained from a human donor in a cohort sampled during active COVID-19. V usage is TRBV7-2 and J usage is TRBJ1-6; 10 nucleotides align to TRBD1. Sample: peripheral blood. The CDR3: CASSRQPPGQGMGPLHF. In DNA, the CDR3 is TGTGCCAGCAGCCGTCAACCCCCGGGACAGGGGATGGGACCCCTCCACTTT.